A selection of T cell receptor beta chains follows, all from one sample in a study of Ad26.COV2.S vaccination and SARS-CoV-2 variants. TCRdb keeps only in-frame clones here, not all; method: immunoSEQ multiplex PCR. The sample contains around 300,000 clones, roughly 90% of which appear only once. Here the sequenced sample was peripheral blood, taken in a trial of Ad26.COV2.S vaccine versus placebo. These receptors were obtained from a person between 18 and 65 years old who received the Ad26.COV2.S COVID-19 vaccine or a placebo. CDR3s include the opening cysteine and the closing phenylalanine or tryptophan. Each record gives: clone size, J gene, D gene, V gene, CDR3 protein, CDR3 DNA. The D gene is left open where the match is weak. Clone size, where shown, is once, few, many, or a class for clones that have expanded.

abundance: NA; j_gene: TRBJ2-1; d_gene: NA; v_gene: TRBV4-3; CDR3aa: CASSQDLESGARYNEQFF; CDR3nt: TGCGCCAGCAGCCAAGATCTAGAGTCAGGGGCGCGGTACAATGAGCAGTTCTTC
abundance: NA; j_gene: TRBJ1-6; d_gene: NA; v_gene: TRBV18; CDR3aa: CASSSRDKDSPLHF; CDR3nt: TGTGCCAGCTCATCGCGGGACAAAGATTCACCCCTCCACTTT
abundance: NA; j_gene: TRBJ1-4; d_gene: NA; v_gene: TRBV7-9; CDR3aa: CASSLDSIEEKLFF; CDR3nt: TGTGCCAGCAGCTTAGACAGTATAGAGGAAAAACTGTTTTTT
abundance: NA; j_gene: TRBJ1-2; d_gene: NA; v_gene: TRBV19; CDR3aa: CASSPSGVLLTYGYTF; CDR3nt: TGTGCCAGTAGCCCTTCGGGCGTCCTCTTGACTTATGGCTACACCTTC
abundance: few; j_gene: TRBJ1-6; d_gene: NA; v_gene: TRBV11-2; CDR3aa: CASSPPGSWESSYNSPLHF; CDR3nt: TGTGCCAGCAGCCCGCCCGGGTCCTGGGAAAGCTCCTATAATTCACCCCTCCACTTT
abundance: NA; j_gene: TRBJ2-2; d_gene: NA; v_gene: TRBV24-1; CDR3aa: CATSDFTGELFF; CDR3nt: TGTGCCACCAGCGACTTCACCGGGGAGCTGTTTTTT
abundance: once; j_gene: TRBJ1-5; d_gene: NA; v_gene: TRBV4-1; CDR3aa: CASSHRRAVNQPQHF; CDR3nt: TGCGCCAGCAGCCATCGGAGGGCAGTTAATCAGCCCCAGCATTTT
abundance: NA; j_gene: TRBJ2-6; d_gene: NA; v_gene: TRBV18; CDR3aa: CASSPLSGTSIGSSGANVLTF; CDR3nt: TGTGCCAGCTCACCACTCTCGGGGACATCGATTGGGTCCTCTGGGGCCAACGTCCTGACTTTC
abundance: NA; j_gene: TRBJ1-1; d_gene: NA; v_gene: TRBV2; CDR3aa: CASVRNTEAFF; CDR3nt: TGTGCCAGCGTCCGGAACACTGAAGCTTTCTTT
abundance: NA; j_gene: TRBJ2-1; d_gene: TRBD2; v_gene: TRBV7-2; CDR3aa: CASSSRLAGYNEQFF; CDR3nt: TGTGCCAGCAGCTCCCGGCTAGCGGGGTACAATGAGCAGTTCTTC
abundance: NA; j_gene: TRBJ1-2; d_gene: NA; v_gene: TRBV6-2/TRBV6-3; CDR3aa: CASSDNRFTGRASYGYTF; CDR3nt: TGTGCCAGCAGCGACAACAGATTTACAGGAAGGGCTAGCTATGGCTACACCTTC
abundance: NA; j_gene: TRBJ1-1; d_gene: NA; v_gene: TRBV19; CDR3aa: CASSIMGGYTEAFF; CDR3nt: TGTGCCAGTAGTATCATGGGCGGGTACACTGAAGCTTTCTTT
abundance: NA; j_gene: TRBJ2-3; d_gene: TRBD2; v_gene: TRBV7-8; CDR3aa: CASSLVLTLAGGLTDTQYF; CDR3nt: TGTGCCAGCAGCTTAGTTTTAACTCTAGCGGGGGGGTTAACGGATACGCAGTATTTT
abundance: NA; j_gene: TRBJ2-1; d_gene: TRBD1; v_gene: TRBV14; CDR3aa: CASSRGPAYNEQFF; CDR3nt: TGTGCCAGCAGTAGGGGGCCCGCCTACAATGAGCAGTTCTTC
abundance: NA; j_gene: TRBJ2-4; d_gene: TRBD1; v_gene: TRBV7-2; CDR3aa: CASSSQTGGAKNIQYF; CDR3nt: TGTGCCAGCAGCTCCCAGACAGGGGGAGCCAAAAACATTCAGTACTTC
abundance: once; j_gene: TRBJ1-1; d_gene: TRBD1; v_gene: TRBV7-9; CDR3aa: CASSPLGTGGPEAFF; CDR3nt: TGTGCCAGCAGCCCCCTTGGGACAGGAGGCCCTGAAGCTTTCTTT
abundance: NA; j_gene: TRBJ1-1; d_gene: NA; v_gene: TRBV30; CDR3aa: CAWGPHEAFF; CDR3nt: TGTGCCTGGGGACCGCATGAAGCTTTCTTT
abundance: NA; j_gene: TRBJ2-7; d_gene: TRBD2; v_gene: TRBV4-1; CDR3aa: CASSHRSGGAYEQYF; CDR3nt: TGCGCCAGCAGCCACAGGAGCGGGGGGGCCTACGAGCAGTACTTC
abundance: NA; j_gene: TRBJ1-1; d_gene: NA; v_gene: TRBV5-1; CDR3aa: CASSPAGGEAFF; CDR3nt: TGCGCCAGCAGCCCCGCGGGGGGGGAAGCTTTCTTT
abundance: NA; j_gene: TRBJ2-2; d_gene: TRBD2; v_gene: TRBV11-3; CDR3aa: CASSPTVRGVNTGELFF; CDR3nt: TGTGCCAGCAGCCCGACTGTCCGGGGGGTGAACACCGGGGAGCTGTTTTTT
abundance: NA; j_gene: TRBJ2-1; d_gene: TRBD2; v_gene: TRBV5-1; CDR3aa: CASSLLAGRYNEQFF; CDR3nt: TGCGCCAGCAGCTTACTAGCGGGACGCTACAATGAGCAGTTCTTC
abundance: NA; j_gene: TRBJ1-5; d_gene: NA; v_gene: TRBV5-5; CDR3aa: CASSSDRYSNQPQHF; CDR3nt: TGTGCCAGCAGTTCAGACCGCTATAGCAATCAGCCCCAGCATTTT
abundance: NA; j_gene: TRBJ1-4; d_gene: TRBD1; v_gene: TRBV5-1; CDR3aa: CASSPRTGVATNEKLFF; CDR3nt: TGCGCCAGCAGCCCCCGGACAGGTGTAGCGACTAATGAAAAACTGTTTTTT
abundance: NA; j_gene: TRBJ2-5; d_gene: TRBD2; v_gene: TRBV9; CDR3aa: CASSVEVGLAGGETQYF; CDR3nt: TGTGCCAGCAGCGTAGAGGTCGGACTAGCGGGTGGGGAGACCCAGTACTTC
abundance: NA; j_gene: TRBJ2-1; d_gene: TRBD2; v_gene: TRBV19; CDR3aa: CASSITSGYNEQFF; CDR3nt: TGTGCCAGTAGTATAACTAGCGGATACAATGAGCAGTTCTTC
abundance: NA; j_gene: TRBJ1-2; d_gene: NA; v_gene: TRBV6-2/TRBV6-3; CDR3aa: CASSYPGARNDYGYTF; CDR3nt: TGTGCCAGCAGTTACCCGGGGGCGCGTAATGACTATGGCTACACCTTC
abundance: NA; j_gene: TRBJ1-1; d_gene: NA; v_gene: TRBV4-3; CDR3aa: CASSHAQGPAAFF; CDR3nt: TGCGCCAGCAGCCATGCACAGGGTCCCGCAGCTTTCTTT
abundance: NA; j_gene: TRBJ2-3; d_gene: NA; v_gene: TRBV2; CDR3aa: CASSEGGTDTQYF; CDR3nt: TGTGCCAGCAGTGAGGGTGGCACAGATACGCAGTATTTT
abundance: once; j_gene: TRBJ1-2; d_gene: NA; v_gene: TRBV6-5; CDR3aa: CASSKETVDGYTF; CDR3nt: TGTGCCAGCAGCAAAGAGACGGTTGATGGCTACACCTTC
abundance: once; j_gene: TRBJ2-1; d_gene: TRBD2; v_gene: TRBV4-1; CDR3aa: CASSQPTSGRTYNEQFF; CDR3nt: TGCGCCAGCAGCCAACCAACTAGCGGGAGAACCTACAATGAGCAGTTCTTC
abundance: NA; j_gene: TRBJ2-1; d_gene: TRBD2; v_gene: TRBV10-1; CDR3aa: CASRLSGRYPYNEQFF; CDR3nt: TGCGCCAGCAGGCTTAGCGGGAGGTACCCCTACAATGAGCAGTTCTTC
abundance: NA; j_gene: TRBJ1-2; d_gene: NA; v_gene: TRBV9; CDR3aa: CASSVANRWGYTF; CDR3nt: TGTGCCAGCAGCGTAGCTAACAGGTGGGGCTACACCTTC
abundance: NA; j_gene: TRBJ1-1; d_gene: NA; v_gene: TRBV6-6; CDR3aa: CASSYSRTATEAFF; CDR3nt: TGTGCCAGCAGTTACTCGCGGACAGCCACTGAAGCTTTCTTT
abundance: NA; j_gene: TRBJ1-1; d_gene: TRBD1; v_gene: TRBV6-2/TRBV6-3; CDR3aa: CASSFTGASEAFF; CDR3nt: TGTGCCAGCAGTTTTACAGGGGCAAGCGAAGCTTTCTTT
abundance: NA; j_gene: TRBJ2-1; d_gene: NA; v_gene: TRBV7-9; CDR3aa: CASITGRGSYNEQFF; CDR3nt: TGTGCCAGCATCACGGGACGGGGCTCCTACAATGAGCAGTTCTTC
abundance: few; j_gene: TRBJ2-1; d_gene: TRBD2; v_gene: TRBV4-2; CDR3aa: CASSHGFSGREYNEQFF; CDR3nt: TGTGCCAGCAGCCACGGCTTTAGCGGGAGGGAATACAATGAGCAGTTCTTC
abundance: NA; j_gene: TRBJ2-1; d_gene: NA; v_gene: TRBV7-8; CDR3aa: CASSSSYMSSYNEQFF; CDR3nt: TGTGCCAGCAGCTCAAGCTACATGAGCTCCTACAATGAGCAGTTCTTC
abundance: NA; j_gene: TRBJ2-1; d_gene: NA; v_gene: TRBV7-9; CDR3aa: CASSLAGVVNEQFF; CDR3nt: TGTGCCAGCAGCTTAGCGGGAGTCGTGAATGAGCAGTTCTTC
abundance: NA; j_gene: TRBJ2-7; d_gene: NA; v_gene: TRBV7-9; CDR3aa: CASSWAGMDEQYF; CDR3nt: TGTGCCAGCAGCTGGGCGGGGATGGACGAGCAGTACTTC
abundance: NA; j_gene: TRBJ2-2; d_gene: NA; v_gene: TRBV27; CDR3aa: CASSFARTGELFF; CDR3nt: TGTGCCAGCAGTTTTGCCAGGACCGGGGAGCTGTTTTTT
abundance: NA; j_gene: TRBJ2-1; d_gene: TRBD2; v_gene: TRBV19; CDR3aa: CASTPGGSYNEQFF; CDR3nt: TGTGCCAGTACTCCCGGGGGGTCCTACAATGAGCAGTTCTTC
abundance: NA; j_gene: TRBJ2-7; d_gene: TRBD2; v_gene: TRBV27; CDR3aa: CASSHLGTSYHEQYF; CDR3nt: TGTGCCAGCAGCCATCTAGGGACTAGCTACCACGAGCAGTACTTC
abundance: NA; j_gene: TRBJ2-7; d_gene: NA; v_gene: TRBV11-2; CDR3aa: CASSLENSGNEQYF; CDR3nt: TGTGCCAGCAGCTTAGAAAACAGCGGTAACGAGCAGTACTTC
abundance: NA; j_gene: TRBJ1-5; d_gene: NA; v_gene: TRBV4-1; CDR3aa: CASSQDSTGVSNQPQHF; CDR3nt: TGCGCCAGCAGCCAAGATTCAACCGGTGTTAGCAATCAGCCCCAGCATTTT
abundance: NA; j_gene: TRBJ2-5; d_gene: TRBD2; v_gene: TRBV27; CDR3aa: CASSPTPLAGGGETQYF; CDR3nt: TGTGCCAGCAGTCCCACCCCCTTGGCGGGAGGGGGAGAGACCCAGTACTTC
abundance: NA; j_gene: TRBJ2-1; d_gene: NA; v_gene: TRBV19; CDR3aa: CATRREALANEQFF; CDR3nt: TGTGCCACCAGGAGGGAGGCATTGGCCAATGAGCAGTTCTTC
abundance: NA; j_gene: TRBJ2-5; d_gene: NA; v_gene: TRBV6-1; CDR3aa: CASSETLGTQYF; CDR3nt: TGTGCCAGCAGTGAAACCCTAGGGACCCAGTACTTC
abundance: few; j_gene: TRBJ2-7; d_gene: TRBD1; v_gene: TRBV27; CDR3aa: CASSRDSTYEQYF; CDR3nt: TGTGCCAGCAGTCGGGACAGCACCTACGAGCAGTACTTC
abundance: NA; j_gene: TRBJ2-7; d_gene: TRBD1; v_gene: TRBV6-5; CDR3aa: CASRKTGGNEQYF; CDR3nt: TGTGCCAGCAGGAAGACAGGGGGAAACGAGCAGTACTTC
abundance: NA; j_gene: TRBJ1-1; d_gene: NA; v_gene: TRBV9; CDR3aa: CASSPALFQNTEAFF; CDR3nt: TGTGCCAGCAGCCCGGCCCTATTCCAGAACACTGAAGCTTTCTTT
abundance: once; j_gene: TRBJ1-2; d_gene: TRBD1; v_gene: TRBV6-6; CDR3aa: CASIVPGTGDKDGYTF; CDR3nt: TGTGCCAGCATTGTACCCGGGACAGGGGATAAGGATGGCTACACCTTC
abundance: NA; j_gene: TRBJ1-1; d_gene: NA; v_gene: TRBV11-3; CDR3aa: CASSRGPMNTEAFF; CDR3nt: TGTGCCAGCAGCCGAGGACCGATGAACACTGAAGCTTTCTTT
abundance: NA; j_gene: TRBJ1-5; d_gene: NA; v_gene: TRBV7-9; CDR3aa: CASSLTGTSNQPQHF; CDR3nt: TGTGCCAGCAGCTTAACAGGGACGAGCAATCAGCCCCAGCATTTT
abundance: once; j_gene: TRBJ2-7; d_gene: NA; v_gene: TRBV7-2; CDR3aa: CASSLGGSNYEQYF; CDR3nt: TGTGCCAGCAGCTTAGGAGGCTCCAACTACGAGCAGTACTTC
abundance: once; j_gene: TRBJ2-3; d_gene: NA; v_gene: TRBV5-4; CDR3aa: CASSLNQLRTDTQYF; CDR3nt: TGTGCCAGCAGCTTGAACCAACTTCGCACAGATACGCAGTATTTT
abundance: once; j_gene: TRBJ2-1; d_gene: NA; v_gene: TRBV12-3/TRBV12-4; CDR3aa: CASSFSNEQFF; CDR3nt: TGTGCCAGCAGTTTCTCAAATGAGCAGTTCTTC
abundance: NA; j_gene: TRBJ1-2; d_gene: NA; v_gene: TRBV7-9; CDR3aa: CASSLVLYGYTF; CDR3nt: TGTGCCAGCAGCTTAGTTCTGTATGGCTACACCTTC
abundance: few; j_gene: TRBJ1-5; d_gene: NA; v_gene: TRBV7-9; CDR3aa: CASRPDGNNQPQHF; CDR3nt: TGTGCCAGCAGACCGGACGGCAACAATCAGCCCCAGCATTTT
abundance: NA; j_gene: TRBJ2-2; d_gene: TRBD2; v_gene: TRBV27; CDR3aa: CASSAYAGGTGELFF; CDR3nt: TGTGCCAGCAGTGCCTACGCCGGGGGGACCGGGGAGCTGTTTTTT
abundance: NA; j_gene: TRBJ1-5; d_gene: TRBD1; v_gene: TRBV4-1; CDR3aa: CASSPFPPVIPPGTGFNQPQHF; CDR3nt: TGCGCCAGCAGCCCATTTCCCCCGGTGATTCCTCCCGGGACAGGGTTCAATCAGCCCCAGCATTTT